Below are 4 T cell receptor beta chains sequenced from a single sample in a study of blood T cell repertoires in COVID-19. Data came from immunoSEQ multiplex PCR; TCRdb stores just in-frame clones and leaves some out. The sample contains 170,000 or so clones, around 82% of which appear only once. What was sequenced was peripheral blood. Receptor source: a man aged 18 to 30 with active or convalescent COVID-19.

The V call is TRBV2, the J call TRBJ1-1; D is possibly TRBD1 (5 bases). The CDR3 is made up of 13 amino acids. CDR1 and CDR2 (germline): SNHLY, FYNNEI. V was trimmed by 5 bases and J by 1 base, leaving 8 bases between them. This chain's CDR3 is CASSFQGNTEAFF. The CDR3 region has the DNA TGTGCCAGCAGTTTTCAGGGGAACACTGAAGCTTTCTTT. Looking up the rest from reference TRBV2 and TRBJ1-1 gives the full variable domain: EPEVTQTPSHQVTQMGQEVILRCVPISNHLYFYWYRQILGQKVEFLVSFYNNEISEKSEIFDDQFSVERPDGSNFTLKIRSTKLEDSAMYFCASSFQGNTEAFFGQGTRLTVV.

The rearrangement links TRBV4-2 to TRBJ2-1, with TRBD2 matching 8 bases. The CDR3 spans 16 residues. With 4 bases clipped from V and 7 bases from J, the junction kept 12 bases outside the gene matches. Germline CDR1 and CDR2: LGHNA and YNFKEQ. The CDR3 spells CASSRYHGGGRNEQFF. The CDR3 DNA reads as TGTGCCAGCAGCCGATACCACGGAGGCGGGAGGAATGAGCAGTTCTTC.

This clone was seen many times. The chain couples TRBV18 to TRBJ2-7; TRBD1 is a possible D gene (6 bases). The CDR3 sequence is 17 residues long. V lost 3 bases, J lost 7 bases, and 25 bases lay in between. Per germline, CDR1 KGHSH and CDR2 LQKENI. The chain's CDR3 is CASSPGPRTEHRQEQYF. The CDR3 DNA sequence: TGTGCCAGCTCACCGGGCCCTAGGACAGAGCACCGTCAGGAGCAGTACTTC.

With regard to this clone: Other nucleotide sequences in the sample specify the same CDR3. This rearrangement joins TRBV4-1 to TRBJ2-5; 10 bases fit TRBD2. The V segment lost 0 bases and the J segment 5 bases; nucleotides outside the gene matches: 3. The length of the CDR3 is 15 residues. The germline V gene has CDR1 MGHRA and CDR2 YSYEKL. CDR3 in DNA: TGCGCCAGCAGCCAAGATGGGACTAGCGTGGAGACCCAGTACTTC. This codes for CASSQDGTSVETQYF.